This T cell receptor (beta chain) emerged from a study of neurological immune-mediated disorders. Ten or more counts support this clonotype. This CDR3 region has 15 residues. With V trimmed by 2 bases and J by 8 bases, 11 bases remained unmatched. Per germline, CDR1 LNHNV and CDR2 YYDKDF (reference sequence). TCRdb reanalysed the 5' RACE reads using MiXCR and keeps one entry per CDR3 protein. The data contain roughly 20,000 distinct CDR3 sequences, around 15% of them singletons. This chain links TRBV15 with TRBJ1-2; 7 bases line up with TRBD1. This TCR derives from a young woman with multiple sclerosis. Sequencing used CD8+ T cells from blood. This CDR3 is CATSRIRDSLLGYTF. In DNA form, the CDR3 reads TGTGCCACCAGCAGAATCCGGGACAGCCTGCTAGGCTACACCTTC.